One and the same sample provided the 9 T cell receptor beta chains below, sequenced in a study of shared clonotypes between healthy human individuals. Using immunoSEQ multiplex PCR, the repertoire was profiled, and TCRdb retains in-frame clones only, with some absent. The sample contains some 2,500,000 clones, roughly 93% of which appear only once. What was sequenced was naive CD4+ T cells from PBMCs. As to subset: CD45RA+ positively selected. The receptors shown here come from a man younger than 35 in good health. Some clones in this sample may be carry-over from other donors' samples.

The V call is TRBV5-1, the J call TRBJ2-3, with D possibly TRBD2 on 5 matching bases. The CDR3 covers 17 residues. From germline, CDR1 is SGHRS and CDR2 YFSETQ. Trimming shortened V by 1 base and J by 4 bases, and 19 bases separated the two germline ends. The DNA for the CDR3 is TGCGCCAGCAGCTTGAGAAAGGAATCCTACGGGGCAGATACGCAGTATTTT. Protein product: CASSLRKESYGADTQYF.

V and J are TRBV6-1 and TRBJ1-5; D not certain. This CDR3 spans 15 amino acids. V shed 6 bases and J shed 2 bases, with 14 bases lying between them. Per the germline V gene, CDR1 is MNHNS and CDR2 is SASEGT. CDR3 nucleotide sequence: TGTGCCAGCAGCGATAAGTCGTCTGGCAATCAGCCCCAGCATTTT. Translated, it gives CASSDKSSGNQPQHF.

The chain couples TRBV6-1 to TRBJ2-5, with D tentatively TRBD1 or TRBD2 (6 bases each). CDR3 length: 15 residues. Germline V gene data show CDR1 as MNHNS and CDR2 as SASEGT. Trimming cost V 7 bases and J 5 bases, with 20 bases left between them. CDR3 coding DNA: TGTGCCAGCACCGACCCCCGGGGGCTAGGGGAGACCCAGTACTTC. This encodes CASTDPRGLGETQYF.

The rearrangement links TRBV11-2 to TRBJ2-5; D uncertain. The CDR3 loop spans 17 amino acids. The V end was cut by 5 bases, the J end by 2 bases, with 21 bases between. Germline V lookup: CDR1 SGHAT, CDR2 FQNNGV. The CDR3 sequence is CASSLSRSGGRQETQYF. The CDR3 bases are TGTGCCAGCAGCCTTAGTCGCAGTGGCGGCCGACAAGAGACCCAGTACTTC. Filled out from reference TRBV11-2 and TRBJ2-5, the complete variable domain reads EAGVAQSPRYKIIEKRQSVAFWCNPISGHATLYWYQQILGQGPKLLIQFQNNGVVDDSQLPKDRFSAERLKGVDSTLKIQPAKLEDSAVYLCASSLSRSGGRQETQYFGPGTRLLVL.

The chain is built from TRBV28 and TRBJ2-1, with D maybe TRBD2 (6 bases). Germline V CDR1 and CDR2: MDHEN, SYDVKM. Trimming removed 6 bases from V and 4 bases from J, with 16 bases in between. The CDR3 runs 15 residues. Here the CDR3 reads CASSQTGLRYNEQFF. The CDR3 DNA is TGTGCCAGCAGCCAAACGGGACTCCGTTACAATGAGCAGTTCTTC.

The CDR3 region is CASRRLTHGYTF. In DNA, the CDR3 is TGTGCCAGCAGGCGGCTGACTCATGGCTACACCTTC. J is TRBJ1-2 and V is TRBV28; D is unclear. Germline CDR1 is MDHEN and CDR2 is SYDVKM. CDR3 length: 12 residues. Between the trimmed V and J ends, which lost 6 bases and 6 bases, there was a span of 11 bases.

The sample holds one count of this clone. V and J are TRBV19 and TRBJ1-2, with D possibly matching TRBD1 (6 bases). V gave up 3 bases and J gave up 4 bases, with 12 bases separating them. CDR3 length: 14 amino acids. Germline assignment: CDR1 LNHDA and CDR2 SQIVND (reference sequence). The CDR3 nucleotides are TGTGCCAGTAGTATGGCAGGGGCTCTCTATGGCTACACCTTC. Its translation is CASSMAGALYGYTF.

The CDR3 nucleotides are TGTGCCAGCAGCCGCGAGGTGGCGGGGACTTGGGTGGCGCAGTATTTT. It specifies CASSREVAGTWVAQYF. The chain is built from TRBV9 and TRBJ2-3, with D perhaps matching TRBD2 (6 bases). The ends were cut back, 4 bases at V and 10 bases at J, with 25 bases in the middle. Germline values: CDR1 SGDLS, CDR2 YYNGEE. CDR3 length: 16 amino acids.

The rearrangement links TRBV7-9 to TRBJ2-7; D tentatively fits TRBD1 or TRBD2 (6 bases each). Germline lookup yields CDR1 SEHNR and CDR2 FQNEAQ (reference sequence). V lost 0 bases and J 3 bases, leaving 9 bases between the germline ends. CDR3 length equals 14 residues. CDR3 bases: TGTGCCAGCAGCTTAGCTGGGGGGCGCTACGAGCAGTACTTC. This gives the protein CASSLAGGRYEQYF. Full variable domain (rest looked up from reference TRBV7-9 and TRBJ2-7): DTGVSQNPRHKITKRGQNVTFRCDPISEHNRLYWYRQTLGQGPEFLTYFQNEAQLEKSRLLSDRFSAERPKGSFSTLEIQRTEQGDSAMYLCASSLAGGRYEQYFGPGTRLTVT.